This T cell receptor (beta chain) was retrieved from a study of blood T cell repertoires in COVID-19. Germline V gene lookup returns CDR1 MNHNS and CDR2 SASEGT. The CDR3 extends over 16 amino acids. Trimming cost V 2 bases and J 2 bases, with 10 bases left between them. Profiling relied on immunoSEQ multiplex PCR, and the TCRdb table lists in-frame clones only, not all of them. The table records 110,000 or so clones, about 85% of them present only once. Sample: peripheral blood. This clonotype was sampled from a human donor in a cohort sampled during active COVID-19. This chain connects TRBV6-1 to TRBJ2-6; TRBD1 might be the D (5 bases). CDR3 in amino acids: CASSEPGQTGANVLTF. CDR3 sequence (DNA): TGTGCCAGCAGTGAACCTGGACAAACTGGGGCCAACGTCCTGACTTTC.